This T cell receptor beta chain was observed in a study of OX40 agonist ivuxolimab in advanced cancers. Trimming left V 3 bases short and J 2 bases short, with 10 bases between. The CDR3 covers 14 residues. Looked up from germline, CDR1 is MNHEY and CDR2 is SMNVEV (reference sequence). The method was immunoSEQ multiplex PCR; TCRdb's version includes in-frame clones alone and lacks a portion of them. The table lists 100,000 to 150,000 clones, about nine tenths of them singletons. The clonotype was recovered from an adult with an advanced solid tumor such as melanoma, head and neck, liver or kidney cancer. This sample comprised CD4+ or CD8+ T cells sorted from blood, obtained in a trial of the OX40 agonist ivuxolimab. V gene TRBV27 combines with J gene TRBJ1-2; tentatively, D is TRBD1 (6 bases). For the CDR3, the DNA is TGTGCCAGCAGTTTGGAGCAGGGGAACTATGGCTACACCTTC. Encoded protein: CASSLEQGNYGYTF.